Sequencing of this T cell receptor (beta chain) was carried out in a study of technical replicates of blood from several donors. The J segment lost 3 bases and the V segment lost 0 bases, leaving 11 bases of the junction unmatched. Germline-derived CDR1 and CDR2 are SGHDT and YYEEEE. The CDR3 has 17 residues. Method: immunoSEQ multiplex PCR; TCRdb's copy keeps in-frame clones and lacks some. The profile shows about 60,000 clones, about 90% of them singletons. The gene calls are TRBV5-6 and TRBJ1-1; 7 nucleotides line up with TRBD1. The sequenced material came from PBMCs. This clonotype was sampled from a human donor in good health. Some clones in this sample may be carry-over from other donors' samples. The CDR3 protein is CASSLVERQGLYTEAFF. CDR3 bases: TGTGCCAGCAGCTTGGTGGAGAGACAGGGATTATACACTGAAGCTTTCTTT.